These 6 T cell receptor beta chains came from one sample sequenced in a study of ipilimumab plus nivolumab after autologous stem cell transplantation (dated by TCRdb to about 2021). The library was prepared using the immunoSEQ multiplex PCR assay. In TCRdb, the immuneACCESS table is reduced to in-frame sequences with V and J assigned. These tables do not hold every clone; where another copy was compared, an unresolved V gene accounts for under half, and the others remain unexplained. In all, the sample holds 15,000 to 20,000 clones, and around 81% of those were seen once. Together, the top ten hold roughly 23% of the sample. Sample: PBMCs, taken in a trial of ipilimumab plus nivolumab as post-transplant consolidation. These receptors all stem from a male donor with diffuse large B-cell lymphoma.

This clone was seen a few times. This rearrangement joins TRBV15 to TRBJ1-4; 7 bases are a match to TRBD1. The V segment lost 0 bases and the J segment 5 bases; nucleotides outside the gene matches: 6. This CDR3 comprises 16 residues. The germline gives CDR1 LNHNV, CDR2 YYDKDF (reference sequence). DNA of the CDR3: TGTGCCACCAGCAGAGAAAGGGGGCAGGGGAATGAAAAACTGTTTTTT. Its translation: CATSRERGQGNEKLFF. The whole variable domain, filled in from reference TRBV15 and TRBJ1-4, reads DAMVIQNPRYQVTQFGKPVTLSCSQTLNHNVMYWYQQKSSQAPKLLFHYYDKDFNNEADTPDNFQSRRPNTSFCFLDIRSPGLGDTAMYLCATSRERGQGNEKLFFGSGTQLSVL.

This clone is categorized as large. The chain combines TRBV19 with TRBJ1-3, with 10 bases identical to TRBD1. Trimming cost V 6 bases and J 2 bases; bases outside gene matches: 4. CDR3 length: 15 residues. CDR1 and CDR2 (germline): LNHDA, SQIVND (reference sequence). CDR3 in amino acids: CASSPGTGAGNTIYF. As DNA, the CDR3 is TGTGCCAGTAGCCCCGGGACAGGGGCTGGAAACACCATATATTTT.

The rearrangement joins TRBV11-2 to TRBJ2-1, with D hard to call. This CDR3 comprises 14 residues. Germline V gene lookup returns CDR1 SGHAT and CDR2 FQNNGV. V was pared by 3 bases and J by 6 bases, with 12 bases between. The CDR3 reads CASSFGRRGNEQFF. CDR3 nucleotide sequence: TGTGCCAGCAGCTTTGGCCGCCGAGGCAATGAGCAGTTCTTC.

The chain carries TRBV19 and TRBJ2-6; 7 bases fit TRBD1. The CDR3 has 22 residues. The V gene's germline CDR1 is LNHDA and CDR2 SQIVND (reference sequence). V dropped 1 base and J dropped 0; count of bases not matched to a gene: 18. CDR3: CASSIGVGQIGGPSSGANVLTF. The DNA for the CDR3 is TGTGCCAGTAGTATAGGGGTGGGACAGATTGGAGGACCGAGCTCTGGGGCCAACGTCCTGACTTTC.

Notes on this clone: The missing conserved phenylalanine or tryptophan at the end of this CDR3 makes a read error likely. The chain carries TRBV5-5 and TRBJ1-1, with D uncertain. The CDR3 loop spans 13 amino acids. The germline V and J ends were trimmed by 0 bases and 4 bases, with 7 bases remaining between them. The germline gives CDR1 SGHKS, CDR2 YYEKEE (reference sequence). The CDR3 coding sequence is TGTGCCAGCAGCTTGGAGGGTACCACTGAAGCTTTCTCT. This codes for CASSLEGTTEAFS.

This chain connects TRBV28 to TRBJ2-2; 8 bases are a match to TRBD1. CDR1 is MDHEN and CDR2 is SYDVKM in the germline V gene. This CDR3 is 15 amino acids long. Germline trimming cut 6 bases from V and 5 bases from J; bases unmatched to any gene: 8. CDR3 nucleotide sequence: TGTGCCAGCAGAGTACAGGGGGTCGGAACCGGGGAGCTGTTTTTT. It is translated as CASRVQGVGTGELFF.